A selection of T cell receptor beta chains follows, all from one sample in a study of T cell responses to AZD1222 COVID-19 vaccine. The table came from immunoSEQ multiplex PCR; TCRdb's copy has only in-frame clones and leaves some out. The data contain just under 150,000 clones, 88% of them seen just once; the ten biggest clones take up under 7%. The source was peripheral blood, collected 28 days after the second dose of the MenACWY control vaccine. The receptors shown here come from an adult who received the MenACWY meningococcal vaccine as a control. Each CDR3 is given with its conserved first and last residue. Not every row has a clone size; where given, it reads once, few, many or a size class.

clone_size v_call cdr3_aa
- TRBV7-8 CASSLIGSNTEAFF
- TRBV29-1 CSVGAGDRVFGAQYF
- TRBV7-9 CASSRTGGEQQYF
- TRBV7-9 CASSWSRTEAFF
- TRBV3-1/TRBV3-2 CASSQWGEKGNTIYF
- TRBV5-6 CASSSRLAGGREQFF
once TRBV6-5 CASSYGGIGGYTF
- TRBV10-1 CASSEKNTGELFF
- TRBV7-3 CASSFSGHTEAFF
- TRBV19 CASADRSAIGYTF